This T cell receptor beta chain was identified during a study of T cell responses to AZD1222 COVID-19 vaccine. Study-level results: Without day 14 samples, only post-peak T cell repertoires were studied.

A note on this clone: What it recognizes is unknown.

The repertoire was sequenced with immunoSEQ multiplex PCR; TCRdb's copy has only in-frame clones and lacks some. The sample lists more than 75,000 clones; about 90% were seen once. CDR1 and CDR2 from the germline V gene are MGHRA and YSYEKL. V gave up 1 base and J gave up 6 bases, with 1 base separating them. This CDR3 contains 11 residues. The material was peripheral blood, obtained on day 0 of AZD1222 vaccination. The clonotype was recovered from an adult in good health. The chain links TRBV4-1 to TRBJ1-3, with D hard to call. The CDR3: CASSQVNTIYF. As DNA, the CDR3 is TGCGCCAGCAGCCAAGTAAACACCATATATTTT.